Following are 14 T cell receptor beta chains from one sample sequenced in a study of T-cell reconstitution after alpha-beta-depleted transplantation in children. Construction of the TCRbeta library involved unique molecular identifiers. A single record per CDR3 protein comes from TCRdb applying MiXCR to the PCR reads. Counted here are 200,000 to 250,000 distinct CDR3 sequences, about a tenth occurring once; the ten biggest clones make up 28%. Sequenced material: PBMCs, taken before TCRalphabeta/CD19-depleted stem cell transplant. These receptors all stem from a child younger than two with acute myeloid leukemia, due to receive a stem cell transplant.

This clonotype was detected many times. The chain's CDR3 is CASSLVQGLPYNEQFF. CDR3 sequence (DNA): TGTGCCAGCTCGCTCGTCCAGGGGCTCCCCTACAATGAGCAGTTCTTC. The chain uses TRBV18 and TRBJ2-1; D perhaps matches TRBD1 (6 bases). V lost 6 bases and J 2 bases, leaving 17 bases between the germline ends. Germline-derived CDR1 and CDR2 are KGHSH and LQKENI. The CDR3 runs to 16 residues.

This clonotype was recorded many times. The CDR3 region has the DNA TGCAGTGCTAGAGGTCGGTTCAACAATGAGCAGTTCTTC. It translates to CSARGRFNNEQFF. The chain couples TRBV20-1 to TRBJ2-1; no definite D call. This CDR3 is 13 amino acids long. Germline V gene lookup returns CDR1 DFQATT and CDR2 SNEGSKA (reference sequence). Trimming removed 1 base from V and 5 bases from J, with 9 bases in between.

This clonotype was seen at least ten times. The chain recombines TRBV12-3 or TRBV12-4 with TRBJ2-7, with 7 nucleotides matching TRBD2. Losses at the gene ends were 1 base for V and 5 bases for J; bases not matched to a gene: 5. This CDR3 has 14 residues. CDR3 region: CASSLGTRDHEQYF. The CDR3 nucleotides are TGTGCCAGCAGTTTAGGGACTAGGGATCACGAGCAGTACTTC.

This clonotype was counted between two and nine times. CDR3 loop: CASSKGFGANVLTF. In DNA form, the CDR3 reads TGTGCCAGCAGTAAAGGCTTCGGGGCCAACGTCCTGACTTTC. This chain uses TRBV7-8 with TRBJ2-6; D gene unclear. The CDR3 has 14 amino acids. Trimming pared 6 bases from V and 4 bases from J, leaving 10 bases between. Germline CDR1 SGHVS, CDR2 FQNEAQ. The complete variable domain, with remaining parts taken from reference TRBV7-8 and TRBJ2-6, reads GAGVSQSPRYKVAKRGQDVALRCDPISGHVSLFWYQQALGQGPEFLTYFQNEAQLDKSGLPSDRFFAERPEGSVSTLKIQRTQQEDSAVYLCASSKGFGANVLTFGAGSRLTVL.

This clonotype was seen many times. The chain couples TRBV20-1 to TRBJ1-5; weak D call: TRBD1 (5 bases). CDR3 length equals 13 residues. The V and J ends lost 6 bases and 5 bases respectively, with 14 bases between them. Germline V CDR1 and CDR2: DFQATT, SNEGSKA (reference sequence). As DNA, the CDR3 is TGCAGTGCGCAGGGATTCCTGGATCAGCCCCAGCATTTT. It yields the protein CSAQGFLDQPQHF.

This clonotype showed up many times. V is TRBV20-1 and J is TRBJ2-7; 13 nucleotides agree with TRBD2. This CDR3 comprises 15 residues. Germline values: CDR1 DFQATT, CDR2 SNEGSKA (reference sequence). V was pared by 4 bases and J by 7 bases, with 10 bases of the junction left unmatched. CDR3 bases: TGCAGTGCTATTCCCGGGACTAGCGGGAAAGGGGAGCAGTACTTC. Translated: CSAIPGTSGKGEQYF.

This clonotype was counted at least ten times. The CDR3 spells CSAKQTGGYTF. The CDR3 DNA is TGCAGCGCCAAGCAGACAGGGGGCTACACCTTC. This chain uses TRBV29-1 with TRBJ1-2; the match to TRBD1 covers 7 bases. CDR3 length: 11 amino acids. Trimming at V came to 7 bases and at J to 8 bases, leaving 7 bases not matched to a gene. Germline V CDR1 and CDR2: SQVTM, ANQGSEA. Full variable domain (outside the CDR3, taken from reference TRBV29-1 and TRBJ1-2): SAVISQKPSRDICQRGTSLTIQCQVDSQVTMMFWYRQQPGQSLTLIATANQGSEATYESGFVIDKFPISRPNLTFSTLTVSNMSPEDSSIYLCSAKQTGGYTFGSGTRLTVV.

This clonotype was seen ten or more times. The chain carries TRBV12-3 or TRBV12-4 and TRBJ2-7; tentative D call: TRBD1 (6 bases). V was cut by 1 base and J by 2 bases, with 9 bases left in between. This CDR3 has 14 residues. This CDR3 is CASSLETGPYEQYF. The CDR3 DNA reads as TGTGCCAGCAGTTTAGAAACAGGGCCCTACGAGCAGTACTTC.

This clonotype was counted many times. V usage is TRBV6-5 and J usage is TRBJ1-5; 8 positions match TRBD1. Germline V gene data show CDR1 as MNHEY and CDR2 as SVGAGI. The V and J ends lost 0 bases and 3 bases, in that order; junction bases with no gene match: 10. This CDR3 has 18 amino acids. The CDR3 loop reads CASSYSVPGQDLNQPQHF. In DNA form, the CDR3 reads TGTGCCAGCAGTTACTCGGTTCCGGGACAGGACCTCAATCAGCCCCAGCATTTT.

This clonotype has ten or more counts. The V gene is TRBV20-1, the J gene TRBJ1-1; TRBD1 might be the D (6 bases). V shed 6 bases and J shed 0 bases, with 11 bases lying between them. From germline, CDR1 is DFQATT and CDR2 SNEGSKA (reference sequence). The CDR3 sequence is 13 residues long. Here the CDR3 DNA reads TGCAGTGCCAAGGGACAAATGAACACTGAAGCTTTCTTT. This codes for CSAKGQMNTEAFF.

This clonotype showed up many times. This rearrangement joins TRBV20-1 to TRBJ2-2; possible D gene TRBD2, 6 bases. The V gene's germline CDR1 is DFQATT and CDR2 SNEGSKA (reference sequence). This CDR3 spans 14 amino acids. V was cut by 5 bases and J by 3 bases, with 13 bases left in between. In DNA, the CDR3 is TGCAGTGCTTCCCGGACGGGAGACACCGGGGAGCTGTTTTTT. This codes for CSASRTGDTGELFF.

This clonotype was seen ten or more times. The chain has TRBV11-2 and TRBJ2-2; weak D call: TRBD2 (6 bases). The CDR3 covers 13 residues. Germline values: CDR1 SGHAT, CDR2 FQNNGV. Trimming removed 1 base at V and 8 bases at J, with 8 bases between. The CDR3 sequence: CASSLVGRGELFF. In nucleotides, the CDR3 is TGTGCCAGCAGCTTAGTCGGGAGAGGGGAGCTGTTTTTT.

Many counts were recorded for this clonotype. The chain joins TRBV7-9 to TRBJ2-6; the D is unclear. Germline-derived CDR1 and CDR2 are SEHNR and FQNEAQ (reference sequence). This CDR3 comprises 12 residues. V dropped 8 bases and J dropped 6 bases, with 8 bases sitting between them. The CDR3 nucleotides are TGTGCCAGCGGTGGTGAGGCCAACGTCCTGACTTTC. Translation gives CASGGEANVLTF.

Ten or more counts support this clonotype. V usage is TRBV27 and J usage is TRBJ1-5; 9 nucleotides agree with TRBD1. Germline CDR1 and CDR2: MNHEY and SMNVEV (reference sequence). This CDR3 region has 13 residues. The J segment lost 3 bases and the V segment lost 9 bases, leaving 3 bases of the junction unmatched. The CDR3 sequence is CASRTGDNQPQHF. CDR3 coding DNA: TGTGCCAGTCGGACAGGGGACAATCAGCCCCAGCATTTT.